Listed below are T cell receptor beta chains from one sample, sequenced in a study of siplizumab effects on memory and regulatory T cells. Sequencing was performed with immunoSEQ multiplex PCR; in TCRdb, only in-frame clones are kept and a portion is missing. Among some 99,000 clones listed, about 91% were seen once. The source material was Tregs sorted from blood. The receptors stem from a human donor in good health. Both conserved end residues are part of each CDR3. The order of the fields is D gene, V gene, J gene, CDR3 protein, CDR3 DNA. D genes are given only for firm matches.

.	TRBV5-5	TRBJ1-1	CASSLHSGTAAFF	TGTGCCAGCAGCTTGCATTCAGGGACCGCAGCTTTCTTT
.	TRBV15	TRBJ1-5	CATSRFQGDQPQHF	TGTGCCACCAGCAGGTTCCAGGGAGATCAGCCCCAGCATTTT
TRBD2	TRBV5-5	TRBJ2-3	CASSLLAGSDTQYF	TGTGCCAGCAGCTTATTAGCGGGCTCAGATACGCAGTATTTT
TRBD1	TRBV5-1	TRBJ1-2	CASSPHGTGNNRASGYGYTF	TGCGCCAGCAGCCCCCACGGGACAGGGAATAATAGAGCCTCGGGGTATGGCTACACCTTC
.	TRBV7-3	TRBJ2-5	CASSATGSHQETQYF	TGTGCCAGCAGCGCGACTGGCTCTCACCAAGAGACCCAGTACTTC
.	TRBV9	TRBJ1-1	CASSVDGRVDTEAFF	TGTGCCAGCAGCGTAGACGGCAGGGTTGACACTGAAGCTTTCTTT
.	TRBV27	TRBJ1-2	CASRRGVNYGYTF	TGTGCCAGCAGAAGAGGGGTTAACTATGGCTACACCTTC
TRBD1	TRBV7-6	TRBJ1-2	CASSRDSNYGYTF	TGTGCCAGCAGCCGGGACAGCAACTATGGCTACACCTTC
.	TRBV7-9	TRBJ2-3	CASSLGDRRTDTQYF	TGTGCCAGCAGCTTAGGTGACCGCCGCACAGATACGCAGTATTTT
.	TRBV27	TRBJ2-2	CASKSIGELFF	TGTGCCAGCAAGTCAATCGGGGAGCTGTTTTTT
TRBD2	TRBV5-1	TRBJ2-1	CASSLLASGRTRGREQFF	TGCGCCAGCAGCTTGCTCGCTAGCGGGAGGACCCGGGGGAGGGAGCAGTTCTTC
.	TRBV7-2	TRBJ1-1	CASTVRGDRAEAFF	TGTGCCAGCACCGTTAGGGGGGATAGGGCTGAAGCTTTCTTT
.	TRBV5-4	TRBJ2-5	CASSFSVYQETQYF	TGTGCCAGCAGCTTTAGCGTTTACCAAGAGACCCAGTACTTC
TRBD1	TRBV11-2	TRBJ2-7	CASSSTSGTGDYEQYF	TGTGCCAGCAGCTCAACCTCCGGGACAGGGGACTACGAGCAGTACTTC